The source of this TCR beta chain is a study of blood T cell repertoires in COVID-19. About the study: Material from acute and convalescent COVID-19 was sourced from the United States, Italy and Spain. From T cells, B-cell-depleted T cells, or PBMCs came the material, which was cDNA or gDNA.

V lost 5 bases to trimming and J lost 5 bases, with 15 bases between them. CDR3 length: 15 amino acids. Germline CDR1 and CDR2: MGHDK and SYGVNS. In the study's own analysis: Researchers report that nucleated cell counts were estimated from reference gene primer amplification. Assay used: immunoSEQ multiplex PCR; TCRdb lists only in-frame clones, some missing. V and J calls and clone size are as listed in that table; D and trimming were resolved from the DNA. The top ten hold 6.5% to 8.5% of the sample, which has 200,000 or so clones, approximately 82% seen once. The rearrangement links TRBV25-1 to TRBJ2-2; a weak D match, TRBD2 (5 bases). Material for sequencing was peripheral blood. The sequence came from a human donor with acute or convalescent COVID-19. The donor label of this sample is uncertain. The CDR3 is CASSKGSLGTGELFF. CDR3 in DNA: TGTGCCAGCAGTAAAGGGAGCCTGGGGACCGGGGAGCTGTTTTTT. Combining the CDR3 with reference TRBV25-1 and TRBJ2-2 gives the whole variable domain EADIYQTPRYLVIGTGKKITLECSQTMGHDKMYWYQQDPGMELHLIHYSYGVNSTEKGDLSSESTVSRIRTEHFPLTLESARPSHTSQYLCASSKGSLGTGELFFGEGSRLTVL.